These 16 T cell receptor beta chains were sequenced from one sample in a study of CD8+CD57+ T cells in acquired aplastic anemia. Genomic DNA acted as the template from which TCR beta VDJ combination and CDR3 sequence profiling were carried out. TCRdb passed the reads through MiXCR, listing each CDR3 protein once. The table has fewer than 250,000 distinct CDR3 sequences, 50% to 55% seen once. The specimen sequenced was sorted CD4+, CD8+, or CD8+CD57+ T cells (not recorded which) from PBMCs. Every receptor here comes from a human donor in good health, serving as a control.

At least ten counts were recorded for this clonotype. CDR3 nucleotides: TGTGCCAGCAGGGGGTCGCCATATAATTCACCCCTCCACTTT. This translates into CASRGSPYNSPLHF. V usage is TRBV28 and J usage is TRBJ1-6; unclear D gene. Looked up from germline, CDR1 is MDHEN and CDR2 is SYDVKM. The CDR3 extends over 14 amino acids. V lost 6 bases and J lost 4, with 10 bases in between.

This chain uses TRBV7-6 with TRBJ2-5, with 10 nucleotides matching TRBD2. Germline V gives CDR1 SGHVS, CDR2 FNYEAQ. With V trimmed by 3 bases and J by 3 bases, 7 bases remained unmatched. This CDR3 region has 16 residues. CDR3 nucleotides: TGTGCCAGCAGCTTGGCCGGTCTAGCGGGGGAAGAGACCCAGTACTTC. It yields the protein CASSLAGLAGEETQYF.

This clonotype was seen a handful of times. The junction differs from germline at one of its ends, possibly a read error. The rearrangement joins TRBV9 to TRBJ1-1, with D hard to call. The germline CDR1 and CDR2 sequences are SGDLS and YYNGEE. The CDR3 consists of 17 residues. CDR3 in amino acids: CASSVGSGRESNTEALF. CDR3 bases: TGTGCCAGCAGCGTAGGGTCCGGCCGGGAGTCCAACACTGAAGCTCTCTTT.

The gene calls are TRBV2 and TRBJ2-5; D tentatively fits TRBD1 or TRBD2 (5 bases each). Trimming pared 5 bases from V and 5 bases from J, leaving 15 bases between. The CDR3 spans 14 residues. Looked up from germline, CDR1 is SNHLY and CDR2 is FYNNEI. This chain's CDR3 is CASSPPGLRETQYF. The CDR3 DNA reads TGTGCCAGCAGTCCACCGGGGCTCCGGGAGACCCAGTACTTC.

At least ten counts were recorded for this clonotype. The V call is TRBV20-1, the J call TRBJ1-6, with D tentatively TRBD1 (6 bases). The V end lost 6 bases, the J end lost 4 bases, and 10 bases lay between the germline ends. The germline V gene has CDR1 DFQATT and CDR2 SNEGSKA (reference sequence). This CDR3 is 13 amino acids long. CDR3 in amino acids: CSAGRGYNSPLHF. The CDR3 DNA is TGCAGTGCCGGGAGGGGGTATAATTCACCCCTCCACTTT.

This clonotype was observed at least ten times. The chain has TRBV5-1 and TRBJ2-6; D call uncertain. CDR1 and CDR2 (germline): SGHRS, YFSETQ. CDR3 length: 15 residues. V lost 0 bases and J lost 4, with 8 bases in between. In DNA form, the CDR3 reads TGCGCCAGCAGCTTGGGGGGTTGGGGGGCCAACGTCCTGACTTTC. As protein: CASSLGGWGANVLTF.

For this clonotype: Germline and junction disagree at one end, which may indicate a read error. The genes are TRBV24-1 and TRBJ2-2; either TRBD1 or TRBD2 may fit D (5 bases each). This CDR3 contains 17 residues. CDR1 is KGHDR, CDR2 SFDVKD, per germline. DNA of the CDR3: TGTGCCACCAGTGATTCTCAGGGTGGGGAGAACACCGGGGAGCCGTTTTTT. This translates into CATSDSQGGENTGEPFF.

The J gene is TRBJ1-3, the V gene TRBV9; D is ambiguous. CDR3 size: 15 residues. Trimming stripped 0 bases from V and 0 bases from J, with 7 bases between. Germline V gene data show CDR1 as SGDLS and CDR2 as YYNGEE. Here the CDR3 DNA reads TGTGCCAGCAGCGTAGACTGGAGCTCTGGAAACACCATATATTTT. This encodes CASSVDWSSGNTIYF.

This clonotype was recorded at least ten times. The chain is built from TRBV7-9 and TRBJ1-1, with 7 bases aligning to TRBD1. The germline CDR1 and CDR2 sequences are SEHNR and FQNEAQ (reference sequence). The CDR3 loop spans 14 amino acids. With 5 bases clipped from V and 3 bases from J, the junction kept 6 bases outside the gene matches. CDR3 coding DNA: TGTGCCAGCAGCCTACAGGGGCGGTACACTGAAGCTTTCTTT. Its protein is CASSLQGRYTEAFF.

The chain couples TRBV15 to TRBJ2-3; no clear D. The CDR3 consists of 17 residues. Germline-derived CDR1 and CDR2 are LNHNV and YYDKDF (reference sequence). The germline V and J ends were trimmed by 0 bases and 2 bases, with 15 bases remaining between them. The CDR3 loop is CATSRDRRAGNTDTQYF. CDR3 DNA sequence: TGTGCCACCAGCAGAGATCGAAGGGCTGGTAACACAGATACGCAGTATTTT.

The V and J genes are TRBV10-3 and TRBJ2-5; perhaps TRBD2 as D (7 bases). The J call may not be correct, given that the DNA end is closer to TRBJ2-1. CDR3 length: 13 amino acids. Germline V CDR1 and CDR2: ENHRY, SYGVKD. The DNA for the CDR3 is TGTGCCAGCAGGGACGTGTCGGGGGGCGAGCAGTTCTTC. This codes for CASRDVSGGEQFF.

As for this clonotype: The limits of the CDR3 on the DNA are not certain, so only TCRdb's listed CDR3 is given. The chain couples TRBV2 to TRBJ2-2; the tabulated D call, TRBD1, remains unverified against the DNA. Germline values: CDR1 SNHLY, CDR2 FYNNEI. The CDR3 is 20 amino acids in total, end residues counted. The CDR3 sequence is CASSKSGANVLTFGAGELFF.

This clonotype occurred many times. This chain uses TRBV13 with TRBJ1-2; D uncertain. The CDR3 is made up of 12 amino acids. Germline lookup yields CDR1 PRHDT and CDR2 FYEKMQ (reference sequence). Deletions cut 3 bases from V and 7 bases from J, with 9 bases between. CDR3 DNA: TGTGCCAGCAGCTTCGGGTACTCTGGCTACACCTTC. Translating gives CASSFGYSGYTF.

This chain uses TRBV7-2 with TRBJ1-2, with TRBD1 matching 10 bases. Germline CDR1 and CDR2: SGHTA and FQGNSA. J was trimmed by 4 bases and V by 1 base; bases with no gene match: 3. The CDR3 is 15 amino acids. CDR3 nucleotide sequence: TGTGCCAGCAGCTTAGATCGGGACAGGGGCTATGGCTACACCTTC. Translated, it gives CASSLDRDRGYGYTF.

V gene TRBV6-2 or TRBV6-3 combines with J gene TRBJ1-6; D is possibly TRBD1 (6 bases). CDR1 and CDR2 (germline): MNHEY, SVGEGT. The CDR3 runs 16 residues. Trimming pared 0 bases from V and 7 bases from J, leaving 13 bases between. CDR3 DNA sequence: TGTGCCAGCAGTTACTCTTCAGGGGCTGGGAATTCACCCCTCCACTTT. This gives the protein CASSYSSGAGNSPLHF.

The chain couples TRBV20-1 to TRBJ2-3; TRBD2 matches at 11 bases. CDR3 size: 14 residues. The V and J ends lost 3 bases and 7 bases, in that order; junction bases with no gene match: 6. CDR1 and CDR2 from the germline V gene are DFQATT and SNEGSKA (reference sequence). DNA for the CDR3: TGCAGTGCTAGTTCTGGGACTAGCGGCCATACGCAGTATTTT. This translates into CSASSGTSGHTQYF.